This TCR beta chain is from a study of cytomegalovirus exposure and HLA in healthy donors. Germline CDR1 SGHTA, CDR2 FQGNSA. The CDR3 runs to 15 residues. With 4 bases removed from V and 5 bases from J, the gap between germline ends came to 17 bases. Comments on this clone: Its antigen is still unknown.

PCR was performed using 60 Vbeta and 13 Jbeta primers. Method: immunoSEQ multiplex PCR; TCRdb's copy keeps in-frame clones and lacks some. Of around 140,000 clones detected, roughly 88% appear once; the ten largest clones hold roughly 0.5%. Study-level findings and limits: According to an earlier analysis, most TCR beta V segments yielded productive rearrangements about 90% or about 30% of the time. Sequencing likely generated an artifact that appeared as a cluster of highly shared sequence variants.

What was sequenced was PBMCs. The clonotype originates from a woman between 40 and 55 years old in good health and CMV-seronegative. The chain joins TRBV7-2 to TRBJ1-2; D remains ambiguous. The CDR3 spells CASSSSRSGGYGYTF. CDR3 bases: TGTGCCAGCAGCTCCTCCCGATCCGGCGGGTATGGCTACACCTTC.